Shown below are 22 T cell receptor beta chains from a single sample sequenced in a study of cytomegalovirus exposure and HLA in healthy donors. The study ran its PCR with 60 Vbeta and 13 Jbeta primers. The assay was immunoSEQ multiplex PCR, and TCRdb's table has in-frame clones only and misses some. In the table there are around 130,000 clones, 8% to 9.5% of which are singletons. Specimen: PBMCs. The receptors were gathered from a middle-aged man in good health and CMV-seronegative.

This clone was counted a few times. This chain links TRBV7-9 with TRBJ2-2, with D hard to call. V lost 4 bases, J lost 6 bases, and 12 bases lay in between. CDR1 is SEHNR and CDR2 is FQNEAQ in the germline V gene (reference sequence). The CDR3 is made up of 14 amino acids. CDR3 nucleotide sequence: TGTGCCAGCAGCTACTCGACCGGGTCCGGGGAGCTGTTTTTT. Its translation: CASSYSTGSGELFF.

This clone was picked up a small number of times. The chain is built from TRBV2 and TRBJ1-5; D is undetermined. This CDR3 comprises 15 residues. Trimming took off 4 bases at V and 0 bases at J, with 10 bases between the two ends. CDR1 and CDR2 (germline): SNHLY, FYNNEI. The CDR3 is CASSVILYSNQPQHF. As DNA, the CDR3 is TGTGCCAGCAGTGTAATACTTTATAGCAATCAGCCCCAGCATTTT.

This sequence joins TRBV10-3 and TRBJ1-4, with 7 bases matching TRBD1. This CDR3 is 14 amino acids long. CDR1 is ENHRY and CDR2 is SYGVKD in the germline V gene. V was clipped by 6 bases and J by 7 bases; unmatched bases: 8. The CDR3 loop is CAISPTGWGEKLFF. The CDR3 DNA is TGTGCCATCAGCCCGACAGGGTGGGGTGAAAAACTGTTTTTT.

This chain uses TRBV5-1 with TRBJ1-1, with 7 nucleotides matching TRBD1. Germline values: CDR1 SGHRS, CDR2 YFSETQ. V lost 7 bases to trimming and J lost 2 bases; unmatched junction nucleotides: 8. The CDR3 is 14 residues long. The DNA for the CDR3 is TGCGCCAGCGCCAAGGACAGGATCAACACTGAAGCTTTCTTT. Its protein product is CASAKDRINTEAFF.

The chain is built from TRBV28 and TRBJ2-5; D unclear. The V gene lost 6 bases and the J gene lost 5 bases, with 10 bases spanning the gap. The length of the CDR3 is 12 residues. Germline lookup yields CDR1 MDHEN and CDR2 SYDVKM. Written as DNA, the CDR3 is TGTGCCAGCAGCCCCCTCCGGGAGACCCAGTACTTC. This translates into CASSPLRETQYF. The full variable domain, rest sourced from reference TRBV28 and TRBJ2-5, is DVKVTQSSRYLVKRTGEKVFLECVQDMDHENMFWYRQDPGLGLRLIYFSYDVKMKEKGDIPEGYSVSREKKERFSLILESASTNQTSMYLCASSPLRETQYFGPGTRLLVL.

Points on this clone: Other DNA sequences within the sample encode an identical CDR3. The V call is TRBV13, the J call TRBJ1-1; tentatively, D is TRBD1 (5 bases). This CDR3 contains 13 residues. The germline V gene has CDR1 PRHDT and CDR2 FYEKMQ (reference sequence). V was shortened by 1 base and J by 10 bases, with 13 bases between the two germline ends. DNA for the CDR3: TGTGCCAGCAGCTTAGACAGGTCGGGGGTAGCTTTCTTT. Amino acid sequence: CASSLDRSGVAFF.

The V call is TRBV7-9, the J call TRBJ1-1, with D maybe TRBD1 (5 bases). From germline, CDR1 is SEHNR and CDR2 FQNEAQ (reference sequence). The V and J ends lost 2 bases and 0 bases respectively, with 7 bases between them. There are 14 residues in the CDR3. CDR3 sequence reads: CASSLQGLNTEAFF. The CDR3 coding sequence is TGTGCCAGCAGCTTACAGGGTCTGAACACTGAAGCTTTCTTT.

This clone was detected only a few times. The rearrangement joins TRBV7-3 to TRBJ2-7; 9 nucleotides agree with TRBD2. Germline CDR1 SGHTA, CDR2 FQGTGA. The CDR3 consists of 15 residues. V lost 2 bases, J lost 4 bases, and 6 bases stayed unmatched. CDR3 residues: CASSLAGGLGYEQYF. In DNA form, the CDR3 reads TGTGCCAGCAGCTTAGCGGGGGGGCTGGGATACGAGCAGTACTTC.

This clone has only a few counts. The chain links TRBV9 to TRBJ1-4; the D is unclear. Germline V CDR1 and CDR2: SGDLS, YYNGEE. This CDR3 has 15 amino acids. V shed 0 bases and J shed 0 bases, with 6 bases lying between them. CDR3 sequence (DNA): TGTGCCAGCAGCGTAGCCCCCACAACTAATGAAAAACTGTTTTTT. Translation: CASSVAPTTNEKLFF.

This clone was seen more than once but under ten times. The rearrangement uses TRBV5-4 and TRBJ2-5; 14 nucleotides agree with TRBD2. The CDR3 totals 15 residues. Germline lookup yields CDR1 SGHNT and CDR2 YYREEE (reference sequence). The ends lost 5 bases at V and 4 bases at J; junction bases unmatched: 4. CDR3 loop: CASSPGTSGGETQYF. CDR3 sequence (DNA): TGTGCCAGCAGTCCCGGGACTAGCGGGGGAGAGACCCAGTACTTC.

The chain has TRBV21-1 and TRBJ2-4; TRBD1, as called in the table, went unchecked against the DNA. TRBV21-1 is reported as a pseudogene. This CDR3 has 14 residues. The CDR3: CASITGTVKNIQYF. CDR3 coding DNA: TGTGCCAGCATTACCGGGACAGTCAAAAACATTCAGTACTTC.

The CDR3 region has the DNA TGTGCCAGCAGCTCAGGGGGTTTCCAAGAGACCCAGTACTTC. Translating gives CASSSGGFQETQYF. The chain links TRBV7-9 to TRBJ2-5; 7 nucleotides agree with TRBD1. The CDR3 consists of 14 residues. Germline values: CDR1 SEHNR, CDR2 FQNEAQ (reference sequence). The J segment lost 1 base and the V segment lost 4 bases, leaving 3 bases of the junction unmatched. The variable domain in full, with the rest retrieved from reference TRBV7-9 and TRBJ2-5, is DTGVSQNPRHKITKRGQNVTFRCDPISEHNRLYWYRQTLGQGPEFLTYFQNEAQLEKSRLLSDRFSAERPKGSFSTLEIQRTEQGDSAMYLCASSSGGFQETQYFGPGTRLLVL.

The V call is TRBV15, the J call TRBJ2-3; 10 nucleotides line up with TRBD2. J was trimmed by 2 bases and V by 4 bases; bases with no gene match: 9. Germline V lookup: CDR1 LNHNV, CDR2 YYDKDF (reference sequence). This CDR3 is 17 amino acids long. In nucleotides, the CDR3 is TGTGCCACCAGCACAATAGCGGGGGGCCCCCCCACAGATACGCAGTATTTT. Translation: CATSTIAGGPPTDTQYF.

This clone was detected a few times. J is TRBJ1-1 and V is TRBV5-6; no clear D gene. Germline-derived CDR1 and CDR2 are SGHDT and YYEEEE. The CDR3 is 12 amino acids. V was trimmed by 1 base and J by 3 bases, leaving 4 bases between them. The CDR3 region has the DNA TGTGCCAGCAGCTTGTCGTACACTGAAGCTTTCTTT. This translates into CASSLSYTEAFF.

This CDR3 reads CASSVGARTEAFF. The CDR3, as DNA: TGTGCCAGCAGCGTAGGGGCTCGGACTGAAGCTTTCTTT. The V gene is TRBV9, the J gene TRBJ1-1; D not resolved. This CDR3 has 13 residues. Germline V gene sequence: CDR1 SGDLS, CDR2 YYNGEE. V lost 0 bases and J lost 5, with 8 bases in between.

In this sample, this clone turned up a few times. The chain links TRBV18 to TRBJ2-5; possibly TRBD2 for D (5 bases). The germline V and J ends were trimmed by 3 bases and 1 base, with 9 bases remaining between them. CDR1 is KGHSH, CDR2 LQKENI, per germline. The CDR3 loop spans 14 amino acids. Written as DNA, the CDR3 is TGTGCCAGCTCACCCCGGGGTTCCCAAGAGACCCAGTACTTC. This gives the protein CASSPRGSQETQYF.

The chain is built from TRBV18 and TRBJ2-5; no reliable D call. Trimming took 3 bases from V and 3 from J, leaving 5 bases between them. The CDR3 extends over 12 amino acids. Germline V gene lookup returns CDR1 KGHSH and CDR2 LQKENI. The CDR3 DNA is TGTGCCAGCTCACCGACTGAAGAGACCCAGTACTTC. This encodes CASSPTEETQYF.

This chain connects TRBV14 to TRBJ1-1; 9 nucleotides align to TRBD1. CDR1 and CDR2 from the germline V gene are SGHDN and FVKESK. The CDR3 covers 16 residues. The V gene end was trimmed by 1 base and the J gene end by 3 bases; junction bases not matched to a gene: 6. CDR3 DNA: TGTGCCAGCAGCCAAGGACAGGGGGAACGAGACACTGAAGCTTTCTTT. Translation: CASSQGQGERDTEAFF.

This clone turned up a few times. The chain links TRBV7-3 to TRBJ2-7; tentatively, D is TRBD1 (5 bases). This CDR3 region has 13 residues. The V end lost 3 bases, the J end lost 3 bases, and 9 bases lay between the germline ends. Germline V gene sequence: CDR1 SGHTA, CDR2 FQGTGA. CDR3 sequence (DNA): TGTGCCAGCAGCTTCGAAAGGGGCTACGAGCAGTACTTC. It codes for CASSFERGYEQYF.

The chain uses TRBV5-6 and TRBJ2-7; the D gene is possibly TRBD1 (6 bases). The CDR3 totals 16 residues. The V and J ends lost 1 base and 3 bases respectively, with 17 bases between them. CDR1 and CDR2 (germline): SGHDT, YYEEEE. CDR3 sequence (DNA): TGTGCCAGCAGCTTGAGTCAGGGGTATGCCCACTACGAGCAGTACTTC. Translating gives CASSLSQGYAHYEQYF.

The rearrangement links TRBV9 to TRBJ1-2; no definite D call. V was pared by 3 bases and J by 8 bases, with 17 bases between. This CDR3 has 14 amino acids. Germline V gene sequence: CDR1 SGDLS, CDR2 YYNGEE. The CDR3 region is CASSARGGPGGYTF. CDR3 DNA sequence: TGTGCCAGCAGCGCCCGGGGAGGCCCAGGAGGCTACACCTTC.

A few counts support this clone. CDR3 DNA: TGTGCCGGACAGGGGGTGAGAGGTGAAAAACTGTTTTTT. This translates into CAGQGVRGEKLFF. The gene calls are TRBV28 and TRBJ1-4; 10 bases are a match to TRBD1. This CDR3 has 13 residues. In germline, CDR1 is MDHEN, CDR2 SYDVKM. Trimming removed 11 bases from V and 7 bases from J; junction bases left unmatched: 7.